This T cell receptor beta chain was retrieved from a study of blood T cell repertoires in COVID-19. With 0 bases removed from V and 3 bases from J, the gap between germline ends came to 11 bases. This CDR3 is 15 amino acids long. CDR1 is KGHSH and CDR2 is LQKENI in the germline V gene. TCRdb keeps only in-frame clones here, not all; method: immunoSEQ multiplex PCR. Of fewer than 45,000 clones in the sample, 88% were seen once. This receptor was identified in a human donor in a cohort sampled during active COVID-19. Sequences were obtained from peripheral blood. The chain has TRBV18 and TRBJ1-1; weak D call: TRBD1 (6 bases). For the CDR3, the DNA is TGTGCCAGCTCACCACCCCACAGGGTTGACACTGAAGCTTTCTTT. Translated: CASSPPHRVDTEAFF.